This T cell receptor beta chain was sequenced during a study of CD8 T cells in Susac syndrome. RNA was extracted with the RNeasy kit, and a quantity of roughly 0.45 to 1 ug was reverse transcribed using random hexamers. TCRdb redid the calling of the immunoSEQ multiplex PCR reads with MiXCR, one entry per CDR3 protein. The sample contains about 280,000 distinct CDR3 sequences, approximately 81% of which appear only once. This clonotype originated in a human donor with multiple sclerosis. The sequenced sample consisted of CD8+ T cells from PBMCs.

This chain's CDR3 is CSVVDSGWGGYTF. The DNA for the CDR3 is TGCAGCGTTGTAGACAGTGGGTGGGGGGGCTACACCTTC. The chain carries TRBV29-1 and TRBJ1-2; possible D gene TRBD1, 5 bases. The V end was cut by 4 bases, the J end by 8 bases, with 17 bases between. In germline, CDR1 is SQVTM, CDR2 ANQGSEA. The CDR3 covers 13 residues.